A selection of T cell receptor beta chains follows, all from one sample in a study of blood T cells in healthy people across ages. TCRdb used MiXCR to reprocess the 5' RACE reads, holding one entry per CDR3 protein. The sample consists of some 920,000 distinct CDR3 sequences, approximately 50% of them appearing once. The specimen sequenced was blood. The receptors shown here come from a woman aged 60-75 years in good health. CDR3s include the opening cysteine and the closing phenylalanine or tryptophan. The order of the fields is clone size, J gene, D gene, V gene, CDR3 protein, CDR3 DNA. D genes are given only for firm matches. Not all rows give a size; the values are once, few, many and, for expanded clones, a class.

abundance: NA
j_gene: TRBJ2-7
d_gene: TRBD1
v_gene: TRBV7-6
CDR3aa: CASSLHRGPGEQYF
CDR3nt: TGTGCCAGCAGCTTACACAGGGGGCCGGGCGAGCAGTACTTC

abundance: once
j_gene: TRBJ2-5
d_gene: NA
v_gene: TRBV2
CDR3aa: CASTTSRAKETQYF
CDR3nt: TGTGCCAGCACCACATCGAGGGCCAAAGAGACCCAGTACTTC

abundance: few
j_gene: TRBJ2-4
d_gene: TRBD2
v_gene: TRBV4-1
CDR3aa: CASRPSGRVAKNIQYF
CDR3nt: TGCGCCAGCAGACCGAGCGGGAGAGTAGCCAAAAACATTCAGTACTTC

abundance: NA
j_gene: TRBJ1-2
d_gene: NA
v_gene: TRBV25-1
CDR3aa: CASSQPGRYDYTF
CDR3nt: TGTGCCAGCAGCCAACCAGGTCGCTATGACTACACCTTC

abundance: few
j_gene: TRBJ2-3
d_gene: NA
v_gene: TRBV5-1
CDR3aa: CASSLGTVVDTQYF
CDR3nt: TGCGCCAGCAGCTTGGGGACGGTGGTAGATACGCAGTATTTT

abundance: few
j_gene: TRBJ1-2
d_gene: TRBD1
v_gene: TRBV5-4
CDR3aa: CASSPGRDRPYGYTF
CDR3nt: TGTGCCAGCAGCCCGGGACGGGACAGACCCTATGGCTACACCTTC

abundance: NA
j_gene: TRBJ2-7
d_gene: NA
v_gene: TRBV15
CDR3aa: CATGRDLTTYEQYF
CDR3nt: TGTGCCACCGGCAGAGATCTAACAACCTACGAGCAGTACTTC

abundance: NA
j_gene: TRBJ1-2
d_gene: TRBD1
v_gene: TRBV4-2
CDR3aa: CASSHLSGTGKDYGYTF
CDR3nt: TGTGCCAGCAGCCACCTGTCCGGGACAGGGAAGGACTATGGCTACACCTTC

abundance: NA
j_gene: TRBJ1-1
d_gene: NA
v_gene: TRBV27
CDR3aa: CASMSQAVNTEAFF
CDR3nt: TGTGCCAGCATGTCTCAGGCGGTGAACACTGAAGCTTTCTTT

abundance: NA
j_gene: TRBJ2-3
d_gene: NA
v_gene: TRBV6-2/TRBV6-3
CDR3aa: CASSYSSGDADTQYF
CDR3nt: TGTGCCAGCAGTTACTCGTCAGGAGATGCAGATACGCAGTATTTT

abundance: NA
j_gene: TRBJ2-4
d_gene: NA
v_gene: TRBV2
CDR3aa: CASSGREVRNIQYF
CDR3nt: TGTGCCAGCAGTGGGCGAGAAGTCAGAAACATTCAGTACTTC

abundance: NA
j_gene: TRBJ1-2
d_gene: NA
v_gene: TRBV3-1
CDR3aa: CASSQDYWAPRSTF
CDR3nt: TGTGCCAGCAGCCAAGATTATTGGGCCCCCAGGAGCACCTTC

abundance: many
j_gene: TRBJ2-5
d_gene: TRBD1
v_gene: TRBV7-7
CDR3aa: CASSLSPGQQETQYF
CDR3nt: TGTGCCAGCAGCTTATCCCCGGGACAGCAAGAGACCCAGTACTTC

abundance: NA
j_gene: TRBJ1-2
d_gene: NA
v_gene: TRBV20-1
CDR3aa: CSAQGGGRLDGYTF
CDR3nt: TGCAGTGCTCAAGGGGGGGGGCGACTGGATGGCTACACCTTC

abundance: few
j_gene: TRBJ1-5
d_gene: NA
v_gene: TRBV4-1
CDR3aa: CASSQPEGPQHF
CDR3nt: TGCGCCAGCAGCCAACCCGAGGGACCCCAGCATTTT

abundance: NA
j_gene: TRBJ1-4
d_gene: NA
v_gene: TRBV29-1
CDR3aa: CSALGDNNEKLFF
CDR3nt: TGCAGCGCATTAGGTGATAATAATGAAAAACTGTTTTTT

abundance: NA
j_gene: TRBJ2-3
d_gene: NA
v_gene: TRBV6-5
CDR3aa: CASSYRVGTDTQYF
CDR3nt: TGTGCCAGCAGTTACAGGGTTGGCACAGATACGCAGTATTTT

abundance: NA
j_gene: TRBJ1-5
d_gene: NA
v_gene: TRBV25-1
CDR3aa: CASSPGSWDQPQHF
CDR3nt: TGTGCCAGCAGTCCGGGTTCATGGGATCAGCCCCAGCATTTT

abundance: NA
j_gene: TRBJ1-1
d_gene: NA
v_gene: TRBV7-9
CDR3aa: CASSSEGGNTEAFF
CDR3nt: TGTGCCAGCAGCTCGGAGGGGGGGAACACTGAAGCTTTCTTT

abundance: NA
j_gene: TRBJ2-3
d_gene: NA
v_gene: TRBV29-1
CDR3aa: CSAGGGTRDTQYF
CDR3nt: TGCAGCGCCGGGGGAGGCACCCGAGATACGCAGTATTTT

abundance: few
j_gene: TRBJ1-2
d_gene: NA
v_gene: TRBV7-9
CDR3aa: CASSQGAGAIDYGYTF
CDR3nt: TGTGCCAGCAGCCAAGGAGCAGGGGCCATAGACTATGGCTACACCTTC

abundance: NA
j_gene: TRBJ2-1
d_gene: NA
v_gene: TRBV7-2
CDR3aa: CASSRDAGGQFF
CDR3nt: TGTGCCAGCAGCAGAGACGCTGGGGGGCAGTTCTTC

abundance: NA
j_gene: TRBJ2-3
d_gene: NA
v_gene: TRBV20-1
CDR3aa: CSAGEIGSRGFYTQYF
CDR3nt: TGCAGTGCTGGAGAAATCGGGAGTAGAGGTTTCTATACGCAGTATTTT

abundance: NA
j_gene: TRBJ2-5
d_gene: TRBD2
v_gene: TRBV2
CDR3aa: CASKRGREGEETQYF
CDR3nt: TGTGCCAGCAAGAGGGGTCGGGAGGGTGAAGAGACCCAGTACTTC

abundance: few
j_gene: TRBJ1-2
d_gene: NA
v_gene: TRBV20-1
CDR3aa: CSARDREDFNYGYTF
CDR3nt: TGCAGTGCTAGAGACAGGGAAGACTTTAACTATGGCTACACCTTC

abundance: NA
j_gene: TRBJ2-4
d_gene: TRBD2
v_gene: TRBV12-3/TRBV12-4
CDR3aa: CASSLDLAGVNIQYF
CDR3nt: TGTGCCAGCAGTTTGGATCTAGCGGGAGTTAACATTCAGTACTTC

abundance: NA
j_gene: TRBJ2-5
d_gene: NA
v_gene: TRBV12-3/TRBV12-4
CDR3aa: CASSFVVETQYF
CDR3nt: TGTGCCAGCAGTTTTGTGGTAGAGACCCAGTACTTC

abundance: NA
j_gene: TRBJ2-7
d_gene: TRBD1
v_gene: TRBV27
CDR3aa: CATQGPSYEQYF
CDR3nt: TGTGCCACACAGGGGCCCTCCTACGAGCAGTACTTC

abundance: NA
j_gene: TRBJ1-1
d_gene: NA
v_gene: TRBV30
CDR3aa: CAFTEGGNTEAFF
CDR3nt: TGTGCCTTCACCGAAGGGGGGAACACTGAAGCTTTCTTT

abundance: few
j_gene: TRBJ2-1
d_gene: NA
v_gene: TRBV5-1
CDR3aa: CASSSYATGRLYNEQFF
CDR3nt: TGCGCCAGCAGCTCGTACGCCACGGGGCGCCTGTACAATGAGCAGTTCTTC

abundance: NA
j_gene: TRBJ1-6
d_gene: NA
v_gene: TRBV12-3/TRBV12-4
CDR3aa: CASRFLQNSPLHF
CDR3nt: TGTGCCAGCAGGTTCCTACAGAATTCACCCCTCCACTTT

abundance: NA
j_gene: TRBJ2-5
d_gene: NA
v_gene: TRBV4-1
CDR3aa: CASSFRAPLMPNQETQYF
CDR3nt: TGCGCCAGCAGCTTCCGGGCTCCCCTTATGCCAAACCAAGAGACCCAGTACTTC

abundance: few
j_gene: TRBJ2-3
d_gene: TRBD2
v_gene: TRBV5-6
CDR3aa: CASSIGLAGIDTQYF
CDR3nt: TGTGCCAGCAGCATTGGACTAGCGGGTATTGATACGCAGTATTTT

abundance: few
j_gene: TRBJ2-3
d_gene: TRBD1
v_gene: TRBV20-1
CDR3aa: CSAPGTGGPDTQYF
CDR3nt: TGCAGTGCCCCCGGGACAGGGGGCCCAGATACGCAGTATTTT

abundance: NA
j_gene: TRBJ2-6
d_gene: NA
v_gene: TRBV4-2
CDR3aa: CASSQSQGSGANVLTF
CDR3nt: TGTGCCAGCAGCCAATCTCAAGGGTCTGGGGCCAACGTCCTGACTTTC

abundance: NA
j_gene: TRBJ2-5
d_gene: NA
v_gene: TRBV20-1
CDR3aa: CSASDATKGQETQYF
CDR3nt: TGCAGTGCTAGCGACGCGACTAAGGGCCAAGAGACCCAGTACTTC

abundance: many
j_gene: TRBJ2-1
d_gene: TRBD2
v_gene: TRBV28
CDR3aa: CASSHPGLAEESSYNEQFF
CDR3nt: TGTGCCAGCAGTCACCCGGGACTAGCGGAAGAGAGCTCCTACAATGAGCAGTTCTTC

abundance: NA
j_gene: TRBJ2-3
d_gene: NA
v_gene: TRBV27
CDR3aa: CASGFLSGDTQYF
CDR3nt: TGTGCCAGCGGTTTCCTCAGTGGTGATACGCAGTATTTT

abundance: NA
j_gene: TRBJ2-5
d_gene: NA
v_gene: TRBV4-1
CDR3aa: CASSQDKGDFQETQYF
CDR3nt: TGCGCCAGCAGCCAAGATAAGGGGGATTTCCAAGAGACCCAGTACTTC

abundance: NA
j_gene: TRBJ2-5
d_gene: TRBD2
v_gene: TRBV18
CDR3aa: CASHTSGILETQYF
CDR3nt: TGTGCCAGCCATACTAGCGGGATTCTGGAGACCCAGTACTTC

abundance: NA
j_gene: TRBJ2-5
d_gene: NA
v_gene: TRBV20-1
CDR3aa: CSARVRGETQYF
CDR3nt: TGCAGTGCTAGGGTCAGGGGTGAGACCCAGTACTTC

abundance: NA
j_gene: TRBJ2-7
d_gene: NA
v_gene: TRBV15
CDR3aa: CATSREAQSSYEQYF
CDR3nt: TGTGCCACCAGCAGAGAGGCCCAGAGCTCCTACGAGCAGTACTTC

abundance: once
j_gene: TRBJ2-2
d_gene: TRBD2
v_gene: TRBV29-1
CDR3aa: CSVEISGYTGELFF
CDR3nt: TGCAGCGTTGAAATTAGCGGGTACACCGGGGAGCTGTTTTTT

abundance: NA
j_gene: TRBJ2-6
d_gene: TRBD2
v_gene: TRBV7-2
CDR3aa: CASSISGTGANVLTF
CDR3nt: TGTGCCAGCAGCATTAGCGGGACTGGGGCCAACGTCCTGACTTTC